This T cell receptor (beta chain) was recorded in a study of Graves' ophthalmopathy and Graves' hyperthyroidism. Germline-derived CDR1 and CDR2 are MNHNS and SASEGT. The CDR3 consists of 12 residues. The V end was cut by 0 bases, the J end by 15 bases, with 12 bases between. Amplification from RNA transcripts yielded the TCR beta CDR3 regions. Second-round multiplex PCR came after a first-round RT-PCR that employed HTBI primers. TCRdb itself ran the multiplex PCR reads through MiXCR, one entry per CDR3 protein. Of 500,000 to 700,000 distinct CDR3 sequences listed, approximately 22% were seen once; the top ten hold more than 5.5%. Participants with hyperthyroidism, aged 18 to 65, were newly diagnosed with under 2 months' duration.

The sequence derives from a woman between 18 and 30 years old with stable Graves' hyperthyroidism. Some clones in this sample may be carry-over from other donors' samples. Sample: peripheral blood. The V gene is TRBV6-1, the J gene TRBJ1-5, with D maybe TRBD1 (6 bases). The CDR3 nucleotides are TGTGCCAGCAGTGAAGCGGGACACCTAAGGCATTTT. This translates into CASSEAGHLRHF.